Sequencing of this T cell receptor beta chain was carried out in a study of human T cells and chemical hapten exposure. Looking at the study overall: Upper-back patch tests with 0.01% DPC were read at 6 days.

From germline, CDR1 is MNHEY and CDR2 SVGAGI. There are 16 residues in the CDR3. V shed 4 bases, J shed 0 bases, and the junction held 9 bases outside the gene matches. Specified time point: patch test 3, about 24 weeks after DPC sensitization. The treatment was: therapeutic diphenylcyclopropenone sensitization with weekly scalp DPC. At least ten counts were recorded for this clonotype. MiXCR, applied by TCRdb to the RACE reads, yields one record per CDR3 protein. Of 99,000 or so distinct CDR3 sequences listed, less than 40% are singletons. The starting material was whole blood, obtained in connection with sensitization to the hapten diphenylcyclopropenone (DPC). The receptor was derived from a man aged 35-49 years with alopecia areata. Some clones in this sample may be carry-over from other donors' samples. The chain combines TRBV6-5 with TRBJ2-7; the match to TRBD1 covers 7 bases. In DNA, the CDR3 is TGTGCCAGCAGTTCTCTAACAGGGGTGAGCTCCTACGAGCAGTACTTC. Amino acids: CASSSLTGVSSYEQYF.